Each of the 24 T cell receptor beta chains below was sequenced from the same sample in a study of PD-1 blockade in classical Hodgkin lymphoma. Time point specified: cycle 4 day 1 (C4D1), after more than five weeks of nivolumab. Autologous stem cell transplantation was followed by relapse in every patient, and brentuximab vedotin exposure varied. Produced via immunoSEQ multiplex PCR; TCRdb's table is partial and in-frame only. This sample has tens of thousands of clones, with 70% to 90% found just once. This sample comprised peripheral blood mononuclear cells (PBMCs), obtained before the fourth cycle of nivolumab. These receptors came from a human donor with classical Hodgkin lymphoma.

The V gene is TRBV7-9, the J gene TRBJ2-7, with D possibly being TRBD1 (5 bases). The CDR3 is made up of 12 amino acids. CDR1 and CDR2 (germline): SEHNR, FQNEAQ (reference sequence). Trimming stripped 5 bases from V and 3 bases from J, with 8 bases between. The chain's CDR3 is CASSITGYEQYF. Written as DNA, the CDR3 is TGTGCCAGCAGCATTACAGGCTACGAGCAGTACTTC.

The V and J genes are TRBV19 and TRBJ2-5; 10 bases are shared with TRBD1. The DNA end lines up better with TRBJ2-7; the J call may be wrong. Germline V lookup: CDR1 LNHDA, CDR2 SQIVND (reference sequence). This CDR3 comprises 15 residues. CDR3 residues: CASSGAGTGAYEQYF. For the CDR3, the DNA is TGTGCCAGTAGTGGTGCCGGGACAGGGGCCTACGAGCAGTACTTC.

The rearrangement joins TRBV7-7 to TRBJ2-1; D might be TRBD2 (5 bases). CDR3 length: 13 amino acids. The V gene's germline CDR1 is SSHAT and CDR2 FNYEAQ (reference sequence). V dropped 5 bases and J dropped 8 bases, with 13 bases sitting between them. CDR3 region: CASSLNEGDEQFF. The CDR3 bases are TGTGCCAGCAGCCTCAATGAGGGAGATGAGCAGTTCTTC.

This sequence joins TRBV7-9 and TRBJ1-5, with no clear D. Germline V gene data show CDR1 as SEHNR and CDR2 as FQNEAQ (reference sequence). This CDR3 comprises 14 residues. V was cut by 2 bases and J by 8 bases, with 13 bases left in between. CDR3 loop: CASSLLAGNEPQHF. The CDR3, as DNA: TGTGCCAGCAGCTTACTTGCGGGGAACGAGCCCCAGCATTTT. Complete variable domain (other parts from reference TRBV7-9 and TRBJ1-5): DTGVSQNPRHKITKRGQNVTFRCDPISEHNRLYWYRQTLGQGPEFLTYFQNEAQLEKSRLLSDRFSAERPKGSFSTLEIQRTEQGDSAMYLCASSLLAGNEPQHFGDGTRLSIL.

V is TRBV5-1 and J is TRBJ2-7; D possibly corresponds to TRBD1 (5 bases). V gave up 6 bases and J gave up 3 bases, with 10 bases separating them. CDR3 length equals 12 residues. Germline V gives CDR1 SGHRS, CDR2 YFSETQ. The CDR3 coding sequence is TGCGCCAGCACGAATCAGGGCTACGAGCAGTACTTC. This gives the protein CASTNQGYEQYF.

J is TRBJ2-2 and V is TRBV5-1; D might be TRBD1 (6 bases). In germline, CDR1 is SGHRS, CDR2 YFSETQ. The CDR3 totals 17 residues. V was cut by 6 bases and J by 1 base, with 19 bases left in between. In DNA, the CDR3 is TGCGCCAGCACCAAAGTGATGCCGGGACAGAACACCGGGGAGCTGTTTTTT. Translating it yields CASTKVMPGQNTGELFF.

The chain combines TRBV28 with TRBJ1-5; no clear D gene. V dropped 6 bases and J dropped 7 bases, with 13 bases sitting between them. This CDR3 is 13 amino acids long. Germline V lookup: CDR1 MDHEN, CDR2 SYDVKM. The CDR3 region has the DNA TGTGCCAGCAGCTCCCTTGGGAGACAGCCCCAGCATTTT. Protein: CASSSLGRQPQHF.

The chain couples TRBV5-1 to TRBJ2-3, with a weak D call TRBD1 (6 bases). Germline V CDR1 and CDR2: SGHRS, YFSETQ. Trimming shortened V by 3 bases and J by 1 base, and 9 bases separated the two germline ends. The CDR3 spans 14 residues. CDR3 region: CASSSRQGTDTQYF. CDR3 DNA sequence: TGCGCCAGCAGCTCACGACAGGGCACAGATACGCAGTATTTT. Complete variable domain (other parts from reference TRBV5-1 and TRBJ2-3): KAGVTQTPRYLIKTRGQQVTLSCSPISGHRSVSWYQQTPGQGLQFLFEYFSETQRNKGNFPGRFSGRQFSNSRSEMNVSTLELGDSALYLCASSSRQGTDTQYFGPGTRLTVL.

This clone has more than one count but fewer than ten. The gene calls are TRBV5-1 and TRBJ2-3; a weak D match, TRBD2 (5 bases). CDR1 SGHRS and CDR2 YFSETQ come from the germline V gene. Trimming stripped 1 base from V and 2 bases from J, with 14 bases between. The length of the CDR3 is 16 residues. The CDR3 sequence: CASSLRLMEDTDTQYF. The CDR3 nucleotides are TGCGCCAGCAGCTTGCGGTTAATGGAGGACACAGATACGCAGTATTTT.

The gene calls are TRBV30 and TRBJ1-5; 9 nucleotides align to TRBD1. The V and J ends lost 3 bases and 3 bases, in that order; junction bases with no gene match: 12. This CDR3 has 17 residues. The V gene's germline CDR1 is GTSNPN and CDR2 SVGIG (reference sequence). DNA for the CDR3: TGTGCCTGGAGCGAAACAGGGGGCGGACATAACAATCAGCCCCAGCATTTT. As protein: CAWSETGGGHNNQPQHF. Full variable domain (remainder filled in from reference TRBV30 and TRBJ1-5): SQTIHQWPATLVQPVGSPLSLECTVEGTSNPNLYWYRQAAGRGLQLLFYSVGIGQISSEVPQNLSASRPQDRQFILSSKKLLLSDSGFYLCAWSETGGGHNNQPQHFGDGTRLSIL.

The gene calls are TRBV5-1 and TRBJ1-6; D call uncertain. The CDR3 is 16 residues long. Between the trimmed V and J ends, which lost 2 bases and 6 bases, there was a span of 15 bases. The germline V gene has CDR1 SGHRS and CDR2 YFSETQ. CDR3 DNA: TGCGCCAGCAGCTTAACTACGGCGGAAGGTAATTCACCCCTCCACTTT. This sequence encodes CASSLTTAEGNSPLHF.

The rearrangement uses TRBV29-1 and TRBJ1-5; D is uncertain. Germline lookup yields CDR1 SQVTM and CDR2 ANQGSEA. The CDR3 consists of 12 residues. Trimming stripped 7 bases from V and 6 bases from J, with 13 bases between. CDR3 residues: CSAGGYGQPQHF. Here the CDR3 DNA reads TGCAGCGCCGGAGGATATGGTCAGCCCCAGCATTTT. Filled out from reference TRBV29-1 and TRBJ1-5, the complete variable domain reads SAVISQKPSRDICQRGTSLTIQCQVDSQVTMMFWYRQQPGQSLTLIATANQGSEATYESGFVIDKFPISRPNLTFSTLTVSNMSPEDSSIYLCSAGGYGQPQHFGDGTRLSIL.

The sample holds one count of this clone. The chain is built from TRBV11-2 and TRBJ2-2; no clear D. The V end lost 1 base, the J end lost 5 bases, and 8 bases lay between the germline ends. Germline CDR1 SGHAT, CDR2 FQNNGV. The CDR3 spans 14 residues. The CDR3 DNA reads as TGTGCCAGCAGCTTAGCCGCAGGAACCGGGGAGCTGTTTTTT. Amino acid sequence: CASSLAAGTGELFF.

CDR3: CASSPGAGESEQYF. The CDR3 DNA follows: TGTGCCAGCTCACCGGGCGCGGGAGAGAGCGAGCAGTACTTC. The genes are TRBV18 and TRBJ2-7; TRBD2 aligns across 7 bases. Per germline, CDR1 KGHSH and CDR2 LQKENI. CDR3 length: 14 residues. Germline trimming cut 3 bases from V and 6 bases from J; bases unmatched to any gene: 8.

The chain has TRBV6-5 and TRBJ2-3, with a weak D call TRBD2 (6 bases). Germline V gene data show CDR1 as MNHEY and CDR2 as SVGAGI. The CDR3 length is 13 residues. V was clipped by 6 bases and J by 1 base, with 8 bases between them. CDR3 protein: CASRRGGTDTQYF. In DNA, the CDR3 is TGTGCCAGCAGACGCGGGGGCACAGATACGCAGTATTTT.

This chain connects TRBV5-1 to TRBJ2-5, with 9 nucleotides matching TRBD2. The germline V gene encodes CDR1 SGHRS and CDR2 YFSETQ. V lost 2 bases to trimming and J lost 2 bases; unmatched junction nucleotides: 7. This CDR3 is built from 16 residues. CDR3 nucleotides: TGCGCCAGCAGCTTTTTGCGGGGGGGCGAACAAGAGACCCAGTACTTC. This translates into CASSFLRGGEQETQYF.

The V call is TRBV6-5, the J call TRBJ2-7; 10 bases line up with TRBD2. V trimming: 5 bases; J trimming: 1 base; junction bases outside the gene matches: 5. Germline-derived CDR1 and CDR2 are MNHEY and SVGAGI. The CDR3 runs to 15 residues. CDR3 in amino acids: CASSLSGGLSYEQYF. In DNA form, the CDR3 reads TGTGCCAGCAGTCTTAGCGGGGGGCTATCCTACGAGCAGTACTTC.

The rearrangement uses TRBV5-1 and TRBJ2-3, with D uncertain. The germline CDR1 and CDR2 sequences are SGHRS and YFSETQ. Deletions cut 0 bases from V and 5 bases from J, with 10 bases between. This CDR3 is built from 14 residues. CDR3 residues: CASSLEDSRDTQYF. The CDR3 coding sequence is TGCGCCAGCAGCTTGGAGGATTCCAGAGATACGCAGTATTTT.

This clone has only a few counts. J is TRBJ1-2 and V is TRBV18; D gene ambiguous. Trimming pared 2 bases from V and 2 bases from J, leaving 6 bases between. The CDR3 is 13 amino acids. Germline V gives CDR1 KGHSH, CDR2 LQKENI. The CDR3 loop reads CASSPGKNYGYTF. In DNA form, the CDR3 reads TGTGCCAGCTCACCAGGGAAAAACTATGGCTACACCTTC.

To note about this clone: Distinct nucleotide sequences in the sample also encode this CDR3. The chain carries TRBV5-1 and TRBJ1-4, with 7 bases matching TRBD1. V trimming: 4 bases; J trimming: 4 bases; junction bases outside the gene matches: 7. The CDR3 has 15 residues. Germline CDR1 reads SGHRS; CDR2 reads YFSETQ. As DNA, the CDR3 is TGCGCCAGCAGCCTGGTGGGACAGAATAATGAAAAACTGTTTTTT. The encoded protein is CASSLVGQNNEKLFF.

The chain employs TRBV7-9 and TRBJ2-7, with TRBD1 matching 9 bases. Trimming removed 5 bases from V and 2 bases from J; junction bases left unmatched: 10. CDR3 length equals 16 residues. In germline, CDR1 is SEHNR, CDR2 FQNEAQ (reference sequence). CDR3 in DNA: TGTGCCAGCAGCCGGGACAGGGCTTTCGTCCCCTACGAGCAGTACTTC. It is translated as CASSRDRAFVPYEQYF.

The chain has TRBV7-9 and TRBJ1-4, with D tentatively TRBD1 (6 bases). The CDR3 covers 15 residues. Germline CDR1 and CDR2: SEHNR and FQNEAQ (reference sequence). Between the trimmed V and J ends, which lost 5 bases and 1 base, there was a span of 11 bases. For the CDR3, the DNA is TGTGCCAGCAGCCCAGGACAGCAAACTAATGAAAAACTGTTTTTT. Protein product: CASSPGQQTNEKLFF.

The CDR3 spells CASGYGETDTQYF. Here the CDR3 DNA reads TGTGCCAGCGGTTACGGGGAAACAGATACGCAGTATTTT. The chain is built from TRBV13 and TRBJ2-3, with TRBD2 as a possible D gene (5 bases). CDR1 PRHDT and CDR2 FYEKMQ come from the germline V gene (reference sequence). Trimming left V 8 bases short and J 3 bases short, with 12 bases between. The CDR3 spans 13 residues.

The gene calls are TRBV6-5 and TRBJ1-3, with TRBD1 matching 7 bases. With V trimmed by 4 bases and J by 0 bases, 3 bases remained unmatched. CDR1 is MNHEY, CDR2 SVGAGI, per germline. The CDR3 has 15 residues. CDR3 nucleotide sequence: TGTGCCAGCAGTTCACGACAGGGCTCTGGAAACACCATATATTTT. This codes for CASSSRQGSGNTIYF.